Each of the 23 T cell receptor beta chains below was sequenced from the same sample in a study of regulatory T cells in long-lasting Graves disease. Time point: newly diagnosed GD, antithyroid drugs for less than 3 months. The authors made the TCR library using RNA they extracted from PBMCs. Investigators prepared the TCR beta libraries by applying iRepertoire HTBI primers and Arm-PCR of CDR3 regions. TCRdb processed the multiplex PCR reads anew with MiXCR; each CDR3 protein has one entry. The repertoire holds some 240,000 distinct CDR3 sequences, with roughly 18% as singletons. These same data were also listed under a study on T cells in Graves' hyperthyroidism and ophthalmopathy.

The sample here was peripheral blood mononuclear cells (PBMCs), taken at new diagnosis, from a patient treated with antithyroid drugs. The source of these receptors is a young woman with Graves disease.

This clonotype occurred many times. The CDR3 nucleotides read TGTGCCATACAAGTACAGGGGTTACAGGAAAAACTGTTTTTT. It codes for CAIQVQGLQEKLFF. V is TRBV15 and J is TRBJ1-4; TRBD1 agrees at 7 bases. After removal of 10 bases from V and 8 bases from J, the junction contained 13 bases not matched to a gene. Germline V gene lookup returns CDR1 LNHNV and CDR2 YYDKDF (reference sequence). The CDR3 is 14 amino acids.

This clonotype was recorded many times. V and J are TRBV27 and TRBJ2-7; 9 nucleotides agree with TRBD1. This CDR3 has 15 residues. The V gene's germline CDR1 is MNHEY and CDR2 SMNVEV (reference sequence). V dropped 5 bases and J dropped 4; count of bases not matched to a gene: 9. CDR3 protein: CASSRSDRGRYEQYF. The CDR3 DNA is TGTGCCAGCAGTCGATCCGACAGGGGGAGGTACGAGCAGTACTTC.

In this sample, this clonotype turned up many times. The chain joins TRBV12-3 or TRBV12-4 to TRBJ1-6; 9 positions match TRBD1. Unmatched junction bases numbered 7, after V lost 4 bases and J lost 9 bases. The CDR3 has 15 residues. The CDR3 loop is CASSYGDRVGSPLHF. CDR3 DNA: TGTGCCAGCAGTTACGGGGACAGGGTCGGTTCACCCCTCCACTTT.

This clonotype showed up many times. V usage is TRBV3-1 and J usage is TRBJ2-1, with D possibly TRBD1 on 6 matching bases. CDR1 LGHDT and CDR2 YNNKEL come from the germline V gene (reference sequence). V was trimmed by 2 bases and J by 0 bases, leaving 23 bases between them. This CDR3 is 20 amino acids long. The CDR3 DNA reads TGTGCCAGCAGCCAAACAAACAGGGTGGGTGTACGCAGCTCCTACAATGAGCAGTTCTTC. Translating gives CASSQTNRVGVRSSYNEQFF.

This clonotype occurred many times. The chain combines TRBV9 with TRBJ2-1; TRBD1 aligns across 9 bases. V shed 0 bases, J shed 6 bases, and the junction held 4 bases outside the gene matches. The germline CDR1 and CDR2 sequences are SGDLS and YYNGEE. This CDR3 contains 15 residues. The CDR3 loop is CASSVERTGVNEQFF. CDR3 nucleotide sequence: TGTGCCAGCAGCGTAGAGCGGACAGGGGTCAATGAGCAGTTCTTC.

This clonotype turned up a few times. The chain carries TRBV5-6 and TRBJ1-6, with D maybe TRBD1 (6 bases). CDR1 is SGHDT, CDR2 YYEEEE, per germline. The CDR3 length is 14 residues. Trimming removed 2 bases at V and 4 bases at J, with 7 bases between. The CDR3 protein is CASSFQGYNSPLHF. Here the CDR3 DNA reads TGTGCCAGCAGCTTCCAGGGGTATAATTCACCCCTCCACTTT.

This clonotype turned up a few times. The CDR3 nucleotides read TGTGCCAGTAGTATAGCAGGATCGCGGGGGTCACCCCTCCACTTT. Its translation: CASSIAGSRGSPLHF. The chain is built from TRBV19 and TRBJ1-6; TRBD1 might be the D (5 bases). The CDR3 length is 15 residues. V lost 1 base, J lost 10 bases, and 14 bases lay in between. The germline gives CDR1 LNHDA, CDR2 SQIVND (reference sequence).

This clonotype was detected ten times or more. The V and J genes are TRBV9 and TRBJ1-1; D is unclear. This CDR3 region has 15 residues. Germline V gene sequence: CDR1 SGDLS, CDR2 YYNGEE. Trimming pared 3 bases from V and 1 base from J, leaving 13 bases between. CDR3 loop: CASSAEGRWNTEAFF. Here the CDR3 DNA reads TGTGCCAGCAGCGCCGAGGGTAGGTGGAACACTGAAGCTTTCTTT.

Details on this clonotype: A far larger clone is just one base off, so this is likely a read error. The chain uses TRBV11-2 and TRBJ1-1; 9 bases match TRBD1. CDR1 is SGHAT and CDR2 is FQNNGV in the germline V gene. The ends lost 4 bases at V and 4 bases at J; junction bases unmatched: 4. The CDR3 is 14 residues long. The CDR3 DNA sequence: TGTGCCAGCAGCTCACTGACAGGGGGCACTGAAGCTTTCTTT. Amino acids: CASSSLTGGTEAFF.

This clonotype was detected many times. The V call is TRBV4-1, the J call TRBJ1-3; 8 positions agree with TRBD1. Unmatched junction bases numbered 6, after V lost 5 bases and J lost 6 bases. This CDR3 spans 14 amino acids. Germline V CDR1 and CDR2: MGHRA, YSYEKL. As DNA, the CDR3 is TGCGCCAGCAGCTTCGGACAGGGTGAAAACACCATATATTTT. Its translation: CASSFGQGENTIYF.

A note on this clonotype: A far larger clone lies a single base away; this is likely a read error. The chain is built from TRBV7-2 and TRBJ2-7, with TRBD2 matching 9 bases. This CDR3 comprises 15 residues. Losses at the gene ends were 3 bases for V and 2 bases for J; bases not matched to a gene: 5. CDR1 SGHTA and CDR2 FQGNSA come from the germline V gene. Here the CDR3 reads CASSFWTSVPYEQYF. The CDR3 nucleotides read TGTGCCAGCAGCTTCTGGACTAGCGTCCCCTACGAGCAGTACTTC.

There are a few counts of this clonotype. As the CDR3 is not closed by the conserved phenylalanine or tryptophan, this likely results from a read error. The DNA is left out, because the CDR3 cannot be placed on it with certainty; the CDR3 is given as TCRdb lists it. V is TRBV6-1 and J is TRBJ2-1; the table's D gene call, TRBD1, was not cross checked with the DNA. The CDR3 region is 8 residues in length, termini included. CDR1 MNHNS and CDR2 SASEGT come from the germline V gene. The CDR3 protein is CASSSDGT.

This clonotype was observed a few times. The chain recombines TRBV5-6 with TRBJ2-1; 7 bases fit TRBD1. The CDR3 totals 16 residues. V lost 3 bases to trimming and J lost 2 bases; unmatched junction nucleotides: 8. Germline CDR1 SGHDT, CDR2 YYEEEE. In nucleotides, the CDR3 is TGTGCCAGCAGCTCATTCGACAGGGACACCTACAATGAGCAGTTCTTC. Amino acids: CASSSFDRDTYNEQFF.

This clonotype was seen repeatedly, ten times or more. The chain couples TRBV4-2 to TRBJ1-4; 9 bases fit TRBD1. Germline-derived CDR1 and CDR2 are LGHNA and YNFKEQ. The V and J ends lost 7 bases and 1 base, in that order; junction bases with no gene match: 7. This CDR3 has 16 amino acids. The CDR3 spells CASKDRGKGTNEKLFF. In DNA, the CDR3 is TGTGCCAGCAAGGACAGGGGCAAAGGAACTAATGAAAAACTGTTTTTT.

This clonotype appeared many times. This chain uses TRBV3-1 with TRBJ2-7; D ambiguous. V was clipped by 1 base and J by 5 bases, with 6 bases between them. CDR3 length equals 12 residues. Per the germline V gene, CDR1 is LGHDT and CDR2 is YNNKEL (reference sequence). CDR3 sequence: CASSQVSHEQYF. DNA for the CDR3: TGTGCCAGCAGCCAAGTTTCCCACGAGCAGTACTTC.

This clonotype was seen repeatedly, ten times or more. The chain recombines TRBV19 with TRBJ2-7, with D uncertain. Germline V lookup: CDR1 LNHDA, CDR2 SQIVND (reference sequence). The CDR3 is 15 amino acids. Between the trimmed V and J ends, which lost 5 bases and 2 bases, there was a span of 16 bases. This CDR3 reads CASSVGRTLPYEQYF. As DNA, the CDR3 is TGTGCCAGTAGTGTCGGACGGACGCTCCCCTACGAGCAGTACTTC.

The chain's CDR3 is CSANPTGTSGGHEQYF. The CDR3 region has the DNA TGCAGTGCTAACCCCACAGGGACTAGCGGGGGTCACGAGCAGTACTTC. V is TRBV20-1 and J is TRBJ2-7, with TRBD2 matching over 14 bases. V trimming: 4 bases; J trimming: 5 bases; junction bases outside the gene matches: 10. The germline gives CDR1 DFQATT, CDR2 SNEGSKA (reference sequence). The CDR3 extends over 16 amino acids.

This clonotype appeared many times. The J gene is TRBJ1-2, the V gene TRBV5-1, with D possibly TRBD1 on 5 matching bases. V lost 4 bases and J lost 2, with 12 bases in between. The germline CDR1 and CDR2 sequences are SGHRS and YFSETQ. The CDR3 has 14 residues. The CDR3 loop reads CASSTRQTNYGYTF. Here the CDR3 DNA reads TGCGCCAGCAGCACCAGACAGACCAACTATGGCTACACCTTC.

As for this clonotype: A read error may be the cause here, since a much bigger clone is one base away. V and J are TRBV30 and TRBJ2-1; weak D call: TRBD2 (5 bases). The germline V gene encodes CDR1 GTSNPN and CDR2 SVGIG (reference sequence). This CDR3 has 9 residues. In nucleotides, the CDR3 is TGTGCCTGGAGTCTTGGTCTAGCCTTC. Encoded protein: CAWSLGLAF.

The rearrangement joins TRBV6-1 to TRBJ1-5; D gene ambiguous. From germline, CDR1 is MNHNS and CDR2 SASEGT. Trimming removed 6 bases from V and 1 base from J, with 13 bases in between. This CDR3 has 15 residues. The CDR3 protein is CASRAGLVSNQPQHF. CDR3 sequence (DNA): TGTGCCAGCAGAGCCGGGCTCGTCAGCAATCAGCCCCAGCATTTT.

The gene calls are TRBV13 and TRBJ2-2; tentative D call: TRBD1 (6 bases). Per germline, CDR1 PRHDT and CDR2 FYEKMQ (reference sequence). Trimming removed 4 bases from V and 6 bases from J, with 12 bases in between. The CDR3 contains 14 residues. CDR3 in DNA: TGTGCCAGCAGCTCCCCCAGGGGTTCCGGGGAGCTGTTTTTT. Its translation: CASSSPRGSGELFF. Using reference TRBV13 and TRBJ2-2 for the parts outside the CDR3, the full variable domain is AAGVIQSPRHLIKEKRETATLKCYPIPRHDTVYWYQQGPGQDPQFLISFYEKMQSDKGSIPDRFSAQQFSDYHSELNMSSLELGDSALYFCASSSPRGSGELFFGEGSRLTVL.

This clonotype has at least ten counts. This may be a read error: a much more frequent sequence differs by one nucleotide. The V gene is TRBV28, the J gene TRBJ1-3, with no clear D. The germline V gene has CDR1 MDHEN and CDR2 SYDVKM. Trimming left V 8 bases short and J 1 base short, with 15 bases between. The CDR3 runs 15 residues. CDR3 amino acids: CASLPPPGSGNTIYF. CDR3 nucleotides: TGTGCCAGCCTTCCCCCCCCGGGGTCTGGAAACACCATATATTTT.

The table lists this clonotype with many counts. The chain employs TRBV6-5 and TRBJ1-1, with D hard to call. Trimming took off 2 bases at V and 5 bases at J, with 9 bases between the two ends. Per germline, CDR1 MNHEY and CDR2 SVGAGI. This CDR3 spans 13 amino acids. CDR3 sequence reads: CASSYRAGTEAFF. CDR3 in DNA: TGTGCCAGCAGTTACAGGGCTGGGACTGAAGCTTTCTTT.